Listed below are T cell receptor beta chains from one sample, sequenced in a study of T-cell memory formation after mild COVID-19. A single record per CDR3 protein comes from TCRdb applying MiXCR to the 5' RACE reads. The sample holds 260,000 or so distinct CDR3 sequences, 15% to 20% seen once. Material for sequencing was PBMCs or a T cell subset sorted from them (not recorded which). The receptors here all came from a man younger than 35 who had mild COVID-19 (a few samples of this study predate the infection). Cell type and time point are not known. Both conserved end residues are part of each CDR3. A D gene is named only where the DNA matches it firmly. Rows may omit the clone size; those that give it use once, few, many or a size class.

j_gene: TRBJ1-6
abundance: NA
v_gene: TRBV6-2/TRBV6-3
d_gene: TRBD1
CDR3nt: TGTGCCAGCAGCCGGAGGGTGACAGGGTCAACGGGGAATTCACCCCTCCACTTT
CDR3aa: CASSRRVTGSTGNSPLHF

j_gene: TRBJ1-6
abundance: few
v_gene: TRBV5-1
d_gene: NA
CDR3nt: TGCGCCAGCAGCTTGGCGGGATACGGTTCACCCCTCCACTTT
CDR3aa: CASSLAGYGSPLHF

j_gene: TRBJ1-1
abundance: few
v_gene: TRBV9
d_gene: NA
CDR3nt: TGTGCCAGCAGCGTAGTCGTGAACACTGAAGCTTTCTTT
CDR3aa: CASSVVVNTEAFF

j_gene: TRBJ2-5
abundance: NA
v_gene: TRBV7-3
d_gene: TRBD2
CDR3nt: TGTGCCAGCAGCTTAACGGGCGGGGGACGGGTGACCCAGTACTTC
CDR3aa: CASSLTGGGRVTQYF

j_gene: TRBJ1-1
abundance: few
v_gene: TRBV4-1
d_gene: TRBD1
CDR3nt: TGCGCCAGCAGCCAACCACTCAGGGGGGCGAACACTGAAGCTTTCTTT
CDR3aa: CASSQPLRGANTEAFF

j_gene: TRBJ1-4
abundance: few
v_gene: TRBV20-1
d_gene: NA
CDR3nt: TGCAGTGCTAGATCGGGGGCAACTAATGAAAAACTGTTTTTT
CDR3aa: CSARSGATNEKLFF

j_gene: TRBJ1-2
abundance: few
v_gene: TRBV6-5
d_gene: NA
CDR3nt: TGTGCCAGCAGGGTCGGGTATCGGAATGGCTACACCTTC
CDR3aa: CASRVGYRNGYTF

j_gene: TRBJ1-5
abundance: NA
v_gene: TRBV20-1
d_gene: TRBD1
CDR3nt: TGCAGTGCCCTGACAGGGGATCAGCCCCAGCATTTT
CDR3aa: CSALTGDQPQHF

j_gene: TRBJ2-3
abundance: few
v_gene: TRBV3-1
d_gene: NA
CDR3nt: TGTGCCAGCAGCCAAGCGGGCGGGACGAATACGCAGTATTTT
CDR3aa: CASSQAGGTNTQYF

j_gene: TRBJ1-6
abundance: NA
v_gene: TRBV5-1
d_gene: NA
CDR3nt: TGCGCCAGCAGCGCGGACGGCTCCTATAATTCACCCCTCCACTTT
CDR3aa: CASSADGSYNSPLHF

j_gene: TRBJ1-1
abundance: NA
v_gene: TRBV4-2
d_gene: NA
CDR3nt: TGTGCCAGCAGCCAAGATTACAGGGAGGTTAAAGCTTTCTTT
CDR3aa: CASSQDYREVKAFF

j_gene: TRBJ2-1
abundance: few
v_gene: TRBV6-2/TRBV6-3
d_gene: NA
CDR3nt: TGTGCCAGCAGTTACGCAGGGTCCGGTGAGCAGTTCTTC
CDR3aa: CASSYAGSGEQFF

j_gene: TRBJ1-2
abundance: NA
v_gene: TRBV28
d_gene: TRBD1
CDR3nt: TGTGCCAGCAGTTCGCAGGGACAGGGCTATGGCTACACCTTC
CDR3aa: CASSSQGQGYGYTF

j_gene: TRBJ1-5
abundance: few
v_gene: TRBV19
d_gene: NA
CDR3nt: TGTGCCAGTAGTCCCAGGGGCGCCAATCAGCCCCAGCATTTT
CDR3aa: CASSPRGANQPQHF

j_gene: TRBJ1-2
abundance: NA
v_gene: TRBV4-1
d_gene: NA
CDR3nt: TGCGCCAGCAGCCAACCGGGCGTCTATGGCTACACCTTC
CDR3aa: CASSQPGVYGYTF

j_gene: TRBJ2-1
abundance: few
v_gene: TRBV10-3
d_gene: TRBD1
CDR3nt: TGTGCCATCTCTGGACAGGGGGTTAATGAGCAGTTCTTC
CDR3aa: CAISGQGVNEQFF

j_gene: TRBJ2-3
abundance: few
v_gene: TRBV7-2
d_gene: TRBD2
CDR3nt: TGTGCCAACGGACTAGAAAGGTCCGATACGCAGTATTTT
CDR3aa: CANGLERSDTQYF

j_gene: TRBJ2-3
abundance: NA
v_gene: TRBV12-3/TRBV12-4
d_gene: TRBD2
CDR3nt: TGTGCCAGCAGTTCTAGCGGGGGGCTGGCAGATACGCAGTATTTT
CDR3aa: CASSSSGGLADTQYF

j_gene: TRBJ2-1
abundance: few
v_gene: TRBV7-9
d_gene: NA
CDR3nt: TGTGCCAGCAGCTGGTCAATCGAGCAGTTCTTC
CDR3aa: CASSWSIEQFF

j_gene: TRBJ2-2
abundance: NA
v_gene: TRBV6-5
d_gene: TRBD1
CDR3nt: TGTGCCAGCAGGGACACAGGGGCCGGGGAGCTGTTTTTT
CDR3aa: CASRDTGAGELFF

j_gene: TRBJ2-3
abundance: few
v_gene: TRBV11-2
d_gene: NA
CDR3nt: TGTGCCAGCAGCTTAGAGCCCCGGGATACGCAGTATTTT
CDR3aa: CASSLEPRDTQYF

j_gene: TRBJ1-1
abundance: NA
v_gene: TRBV14
d_gene: TRBD1
CDR3nt: TGTGCCAGCAGCAACGTCAGGGGGTCCACTGAAGCTTTCTTT
CDR3aa: CASSNVRGSTEAFF

j_gene: TRBJ2-3
abundance: NA
v_gene: TRBV7-3
d_gene: TRBD1
CDR3nt: TGTGCCAGCAGCGGGATCGACAGGGGCACGCAGTATTTT
CDR3aa: CASSGIDRGTQYF

j_gene: TRBJ1-2
abundance: NA
v_gene: TRBV12-3/TRBV12-4
d_gene: NA
CDR3nt: TGTGCCAGCAGTACAGGGACGGAACTTTATGGCTACACCTTC
CDR3aa: CASSTGTELYGYTF

j_gene: TRBJ2-1
abundance: few
v_gene: TRBV12-3/TRBV12-4
d_gene: TRBD2
CDR3nt: TGTGCCAGCAGTTTATTCCAGCGGGGGCCCCTTGGTTATGAGCAGTTCTTC
CDR3aa: CASSLFQRGPLGYEQFF

j_gene: TRBJ2-3
abundance: few
v_gene: TRBV7-9
d_gene: NA
CDR3nt: TGTGCCAGCAGCCGATCAGCGAGCTCTAGCACAGATACGCAGTATTTT
CDR3aa: CASSRSASSSTDTQYF

j_gene: TRBJ2-6
abundance: few
v_gene: TRBV5-1
d_gene: TRBD1
CDR3nt: TGCGCCAGCAGCTTGACAGGGGTGGCCTCTGGGGCCAACGTCCTGACTTTC
CDR3aa: CASSLTGVASGANVLTF

j_gene: TRBJ2-3
abundance: many
v_gene: TRBV7-2
d_gene: NA
CDR3nt: TGTGCCAGCAGCCCTGAGGGGTCCGGCACAGATACGCAGTATTTT
CDR3aa: CASSPEGSGTDTQYF

j_gene: TRBJ2-5
abundance: NA
v_gene: TRBV11-2
d_gene: NA
CDR3nt: TGTGCCAGCAGCGCCACGGGGGAGACCCAGTACTTC
CDR3aa: CASSATGETQYF

j_gene: TRBJ2-5
abundance: few
v_gene: TRBV30
d_gene: NA
CDR3nt: TGTGCCTGGAGTGTACTCCGGGAGACCCAGTACTTC
CDR3aa: CAWSVLRETQYF

j_gene: TRBJ2-1
abundance: few
v_gene: TRBV20-1
d_gene: TRBD2
CDR3nt: TGCAGTGCTAGAGAGGTGCGGCGGGGGGGACCTTACAATGAGCAGTTCTTC
CDR3aa: CSAREVRRGGPYNEQFF

j_gene: TRBJ2-7
abundance: many
v_gene: TRBV11-2
d_gene: NA
CDR3nt: TGTGCCAGCAGCTTAGATCTCAGCTCCTACGAGCAGTACTTC
CDR3aa: CASSLDLSSYEQYF

j_gene: TRBJ2-1
abundance: few
v_gene: TRBV20-1
d_gene: TRBD2
CDR3nt: TGCAGTGCTAGAGGCGGGGGGTCTTACAATGAGCAGTTCTTC
CDR3aa: CSARGGGSYNEQFF

j_gene: TRBJ1-3
abundance: NA
v_gene: TRBV5-1
d_gene: NA
CDR3nt: TGCGCCAGCAGCTTGATGGACAGAATATCTGGAAACACCATATATTTT
CDR3aa: CASSLMDRISGNTIYF

j_gene: TRBJ2-5
abundance: few
v_gene: TRBV4-1
d_gene: NA
CDR3nt: TGCGCCAGCAGCCCGAAAGGTGGAGAGACCCAGTACTTC
CDR3aa: CASSPKGGETQYF

j_gene: TRBJ2-1
abundance: NA
v_gene: TRBV5-1
d_gene: NA
CDR3nt: TGCGCCAGCAGCTACATGCCGTTGAATGAGCAGTTCTTC
CDR3aa: CASSYMPLNEQFF

j_gene: TRBJ2-5
abundance: few
v_gene: TRBV7-3
d_gene: NA
CDR3nt: TGTGCCAGCAGCCTAGGATTGGGTAGCGGACAAGAGACCCAGTACTTC
CDR3aa: CASSLGLGSGQETQYF

j_gene: TRBJ2-7
abundance: NA
v_gene: TRBV2
d_gene: NA
CDR3nt: TGTGCCAGCAGTGGTTACTACGAGCAGTACTTC
CDR3aa: CASSGYYEQYF

j_gene: TRBJ2-7
abundance: NA
v_gene: TRBV11-1
d_gene: NA
CDR3nt: TGTGCCAGCAGCTTAGGCCGTCGGCTGGGCTACGAGCAGTACTTC
CDR3aa: CASSLGRRLGYEQYF

j_gene: TRBJ2-3
abundance: NA
v_gene: TRBV9
d_gene: NA
CDR3nt: TGTGCCAGCAGCTTGGAAGGGGCAGATACGCAGTATTTT
CDR3aa: CASSLEGADTQYF

j_gene: TRBJ2-2
abundance: few
v_gene: TRBV5-1
d_gene: TRBD1
CDR3nt: TGCGCCAGCAGCTCCGGACAGGGTATCACCGGGGAGCTGTTTTTT
CDR3aa: CASSSGQGITGELFF

j_gene: TRBJ2-1
abundance: once
v_gene: TRBV5-6
d_gene: NA
CDR3nt: TGTGCCAGCAGCCCAAGACAAGGGTACAATGAGCAGTTCTTC
CDR3aa: CASSPRQGYNEQFF

j_gene: TRBJ2-3
abundance: few
v_gene: TRBV4-3
d_gene: NA
CDR3nt: TGCGCCAGCAGCCAAGCGGGACGGGGGGCTAGCACAGATACGCAGTATTTT
CDR3aa: CASSQAGRGASTDTQYF

j_gene: TRBJ2-5
abundance: NA
v_gene: TRBV27
d_gene: TRBD1
CDR3nt: TGTGCCAGCAGTTTATGGGGACAGTCCGAGACCCAGTACTTC
CDR3aa: CASSLWGQSETQYF

j_gene: TRBJ2-7
abundance: few
v_gene: TRBV20-1
d_gene: TRBD1
CDR3nt: TGCAGTGCTAGAGCACAGGGGGTCGAGCAGTACTTC
CDR3aa: CSARAQGVEQYF

j_gene: TRBJ1-1
abundance: NA
v_gene: TRBV30
d_gene: NA
CDR3nt: TGTGCCTGGAGAGGCCGGAACACTGAAGCTTTCTTT
CDR3aa: CAWRGRNTEAFF

j_gene: TRBJ2-3
abundance: many
v_gene: TRBV5-4
d_gene: NA
CDR3nt: TGTGCCAGCAGCTTAAAATCCCCCACAGATACGCAGTATTTT
CDR3aa: CASSLKSPTDTQYF

j_gene: TRBJ1-6
abundance: few
v_gene: TRBV7-9
d_gene: TRBD1
CDR3nt: TGTGCCAGCAGCTCCGAACGGGACAGGGATACACCCCTCCACTTT
CDR3aa: CASSSERDRDTPLHF

j_gene: TRBJ1-5
abundance: few
v_gene: TRBV10-3
d_gene: NA
CDR3nt: TGTGCCATCAGTGAGTGGGTGGACCAGCCCCAGCATTTT
CDR3aa: CAISEWVDQPQHF

j_gene: TRBJ2-3
abundance: few
v_gene: TRBV24-1
d_gene: NA
CDR3nt: TGTGCCACCAGTGATTTACAGTTGTCGCAGTATTTT
CDR3aa: CATSDLQLSQYF